The 21 T cell receptor beta chains in this list originate from one sample, sequenced in a study of shared clonotypes between healthy human individuals. The table came from immunoSEQ multiplex PCR; TCRdb's copy has only in-frame clones and leaves some out. The sample has roughly 2.2 million clones; just over 90% are singletons. The specimen sequenced was naive CD4+ T cells from PBMCs. Subset noted: CD45RA+ positively selected. The receptors here all came from a man aged 18 to 30 in good health. Some clones in this sample may be carry-over from other donors' samples.

The chain has TRBV30 and TRBJ1-1; no reliable D call. The germline V gene encodes CDR1 GTSNPN and CDR2 SVGIG (reference sequence). The CDR3 spans 13 residues. V lost 5 bases to trimming and J lost 2 bases, with 12 bases between them. The CDR3 loop reads CAWHRDANTEAFF. The CDR3 DNA reads TGTGCCTGGCACAGAGATGCTAACACTGAAGCTTTCTTT.

The chain combines TRBV6-1 with TRBJ2-7, with 8 bases aligning to TRBD2. The germline CDR1 and CDR2 sequences are MNHNS and SASEGT. Trimming took 3 bases from V and 3 from J; bases not matched to a gene: 7. The CDR3 sequence is 15 residues long. The CDR3 DNA reads as TGTGCCAGCAGTGAGGCCGGGACTAGAGACTACGAGCAGTACTTC. This sequence encodes CASSEAGTRDYEQYF.

This rearrangement joins TRBV5-1 to TRBJ2-5; 9 nucleotides agree with TRBD2. The V segment lost 0 bases and the J segment 2 bases; nucleotides outside the gene matches: 8. The CDR3 runs to 17 residues. The germline CDR1 and CDR2 sequences are SGHRS and YFSETQ. CDR3 nucleotide sequence: TGCGCCAGCAGCTTGGCCCTCGGACTAGCGATACAAGAGACCCAGTACTTC. It codes for CASSLALGLAIQETQYF.

V gene TRBV6-5 combines with J gene TRBJ1-5, with TRBD1 matching over 8 bases. There are 14 residues in the CDR3. CDR1 and CDR2 from the germline V gene are MNHEY and SVGAGI. Trimming removed 5 bases from V and 7 bases from J; junction bases left unmatched: 7. The CDR3, as DNA: TGTGCCAGCAGTCGACAGGGGCTCGGACAGCCCCAGCATTTT. This encodes CASSRQGLGQPQHF.

The genes are TRBV14 and TRBJ2-5, with 8 bases that match TRBD2. The V gene end was trimmed by 3 bases and the J gene end by 0 bases; junction bases not matched to a gene: 9. Per the germline V gene, CDR1 is SGHDN and CDR2 is FVKESK. The CDR3 consists of 17 residues. The CDR3 bases are TGTGCCAGCAGCCAGCCGGCGGGGGGCTCGTACCAAGAGACCCAGTACTTC. The encoded protein is CASSQPAGGSYQETQYF.

This rearrangement joins TRBV2 to TRBJ2-1; D might be TRBD1 (6 bases). V lost 2 bases and J lost 5, with 7 bases in between. This CDR3 is 13 amino acids long. Per germline, CDR1 SNHLY and CDR2 FYNNEI. The CDR3 coding sequence is TGTGCCAGCAGTGAATACAGGGACAATGAGCAGTTCTTC. It translates to CASSEYRDNEQFF.

This chain links TRBV30 with TRBJ2-2; 7 bases align to TRBD1. The V gene end was trimmed by 6 bases and the J gene end by 6 bases; junction bases not matched to a gene: 7. The germline CDR1 and CDR2 sequences are GTSNPN and SVGIG (reference sequence). The CDR3 consists of 13 residues. The CDR3: CACPGQWPGELFF. The CDR3 region has the DNA TGTGCCTGCCCGGGACAGTGGCCCGGGGAGCTGTTTTTT.

This chain uses TRBV7-9 with TRBJ1-1; D is possibly TRBD1 (6 bases). This CDR3 is built from 13 residues. Germline V lookup: CDR1 SEHNR, CDR2 FQNEAQ (reference sequence). V gave up 3 bases and J gave up 6 bases, with 11 bases separating them. The chain's CDR3 is CASSFGDMAEAFF. The CDR3 DNA reads as TGTGCCAGCAGCTTTGGGGACATGGCTGAAGCTTTCTTT.

The CDR3 spells CASSLSPLGFRPSTQYF. In DNA, the CDR3 is TGCGCCAGCAGCCTCAGCCCCCTGGGGTTTCGCCCCTCGACGCAGTATTTT. The V call is TRBV5-1, the J call TRBJ2-3; D ambiguous. Germline V gene sequence: CDR1 SGHRS, CDR2 YFSETQ. With 4 bases removed from V and 9 bases from J, the gap between germline ends came to 27 bases. This CDR3 contains 17 residues. Supplemented by reference TRBV5-1 and TRBJ2-3, the full variable domain reads KAGVTQTPRYLIKTRGQQVTLSCSPISGHRSVSWYQQTPGQGLQFLFEYFSETQRNKGNFPGRFSGRQFSNSRSEMNVSTLELGDSALYLCASSLSPLGFRPSTQYFGPGTRLTVL.

This clone was seen more than once but under ten times. The J gene is TRBJ2-5, the V gene TRBV5-6; D is perhaps TRBD2 (6 bases). The CDR3 is made up of 15 amino acids. V was shortened by 1 base and J by 4 bases, with 14 bases between the two germline ends. Germline CDR1 SGHDT, CDR2 YYEEEE. This CDR3 reads CASSLRFGGGETQYF. Here the CDR3 DNA reads TGTGCCAGCAGCTTGCGGTTTGGGGGAGGAGAGACCCAGTACTTC.

The V call is TRBV5-1, the J call TRBJ2-7; a weak D match, TRBD2 (6 bases). Germline lookup yields CDR1 SGHRS and CDR2 YFSETQ. V shed 0 bases and J shed 3 bases, with 13 bases lying between them. This CDR3 is 15 amino acids long. CDR3 nucleotides: TGCGCCAGCAGCTTGGCCGGGGACTCGAACTACGAGCAGTACTTC. Its protein product is CASSLAGDSNYEQYF. Full variable domain (outside the CDR3, taken from reference TRBV5-1 and TRBJ2-7): KAGVTQTPRYLIKTRGQQVTLSCSPISGHRSVSWYQQTPGQGLQFLFEYFSETQRNKGNFPGRFSGRQFSNSRSEMNVSTLELGDSALYLCASSLAGDSNYEQYFGPGTRLTVT.

The chain is built from TRBV7-3 and TRBJ2-7; 9 bases agree with TRBD2. V trimming: 5 bases; J trimming: 5 bases; junction bases outside the gene matches: 7. Germline CDR1 and CDR2: SGHTA and FQGTGA. The CDR3 runs to 14 residues. The CDR3 region is CASSPRGRVDEQYF. CDR3 DNA sequence: TGTGCCAGCAGCCCTCGCGGGAGGGTTGACGAGCAGTACTTC.

The genes are TRBV7-9 and TRBJ2-1; TRBD2 aligns across 9 bases. V was clipped by 7 bases and J by 5 bases; unmatched bases: 6. CDR3 size: 14 residues. Germline V gene data show CDR1 as SEHNR and CDR2 as FQNEAQ (reference sequence). Here the CDR3 DNA reads TGTGCCAGCACAACGACTAGCGGCCACAATGAGCAGTTCTTC. Its protein is CASTTTSGHNEQFF.

The chain carries TRBV19 and TRBJ1-2; TRBD1 is a possible D gene (6 bases). V lost 10 bases, J lost 5 bases, and 17 bases lay in between. Germline CDR1 is LNHDA and CDR2 is SQIVND (reference sequence). This CDR3 contains 13 residues. The CDR3 loop reads CATSMGGAYGYTF. The CDR3 DNA follows: TGTGCCACCTCGATGGGGGGCGCTTATGGCTACACCTTC.

V and J are TRBV29-1 and TRBJ2-4, with 9 bases identical to TRBD1. J gave up 11 bases and V 0 bases, and 11 bases lay outside the gene matches. CDR1 is SQVTM and CDR2 is ANQGSEA in the germline V gene. There are 15 residues in the CDR3. CDR3 loop: CSVEDSGTGRALQYF. The CDR3 nucleotides are TGCAGCGTTGAAGATTCCGGGACAGGGAGAGCGCTTCAGTACTTC.

The chain couples TRBV14 to TRBJ2-2, with 8 bases matching TRBD1. The CDR3 covers 15 residues. V shed 5 bases, J shed 5 bases, and the junction held 7 bases outside the gene matches. The germline gives CDR1 SGHDN, CDR2 FVKESK. Here the CDR3 reads CASSKTGVRTGELFF. The CDR3 DNA reads as TGTGCCAGCAGCAAGACAGGGGTCCGAACCGGGGAGCTGTTTTTT.

This CDR3 is CASSVLSAGGNEQFF. The CDR3 DNA reads TGTGCCAGCAGCGTTCTATCAGCGGGAGGTAATGAGCAGTTCTTC. This chain joins TRBV9 and TRBJ2-1; 9 bases map to TRBD2. CDR3 length: 15 residues. The junction had 7 bases not matched to a gene; V was cut back by 2 bases and J by 7 bases. CDR1 is SGDLS, CDR2 YYNGEE, per germline. Full variable domain (missing parts from reference TRBV9 and TRBJ2-1): DSGVTQTPKHLITATGQRVTLRCSPRSGDLSVYWYQQSLDQGLQFLIQYYNGEERAKGNILERFSAQQFPDLHSELNLSSLELGDSALYFCASSVLSAGGNEQFFGPGTRLTVL.

This clone is a singleton in its sample. The V gene is TRBV25-1, the J gene TRBJ2-1; D is ambiguous. The germline V gene encodes CDR1 MGHDK and CDR2 SYGVNS. V was shortened by 1 base and J by 0 bases, with 13 bases between the two germline ends. The CDR3 contains 17 residues. In DNA, the CDR3 is TGTGCCAGCAGTGAATCAAGCCACCCGAGCTCCTACAATGAGCAGTTCTTC. Translating it yields CASSESSHPSSYNEQFF.

V is TRBV28 and J is TRBJ1-5; TRBD1 might be the D (5 bases). The CDR3 is 13 residues long. Per germline, CDR1 MDHEN and CDR2 SYDVKM. Trimming took 3 bases from V and 7 from J, leaving 10 bases between them. The CDR3 sequence: CASSFSGYQPQHF. In nucleotides, the CDR3 is TGTGCCAGCAGTTTTTCAGGGTACCAGCCCCAGCATTTT. Complete variable domain (other parts from reference TRBV28 and TRBJ1-5): DVKVTQSSRYLVKRTGEKVFLECVQDMDHENMFWYRQDPGLGLRLIYFSYDVKMKEKGDIPEGYSVSREKKERFSLILESASTNQTSMYLCASSFSGYQPQHFGDGTRLSIL.

Concerning this clone itself: The identical CDR3 is also encoded by other nucleotide sequences in the sample. The J gene is TRBJ1-1, the V gene TRBV7-2; D possibly corresponds to TRBD1 (5 bases). Trimming shortened V by 1 base and J by 1 base, and 10 bases separated the two germline ends. Per the germline V gene, CDR1 is SGHTA and CDR2 is FQGNSA. The CDR3 is made up of 15 amino acids. The CDR3 is CASSLVGVTNTEAFF. The CDR3 nucleotides are TGTGCCAGCAGCTTAGTAGGGGTGACGAACACTGAAGCTTTCTTT.

The gene calls are TRBV2 and TRBJ1-4; D remains unclear. The germline CDR1 and CDR2 sequences are SNHLY and FYNNEI. Trimming stripped 7 bases from V and 0 bases from J, with 9 bases between. This CDR3 comprises 14 residues. The CDR3 loop is CASNVVATNEKLFF. Written as DNA, the CDR3 is TGTGCCAGCAACGTGGTGGCAACTAATGAAAAACTGTTTTTT.